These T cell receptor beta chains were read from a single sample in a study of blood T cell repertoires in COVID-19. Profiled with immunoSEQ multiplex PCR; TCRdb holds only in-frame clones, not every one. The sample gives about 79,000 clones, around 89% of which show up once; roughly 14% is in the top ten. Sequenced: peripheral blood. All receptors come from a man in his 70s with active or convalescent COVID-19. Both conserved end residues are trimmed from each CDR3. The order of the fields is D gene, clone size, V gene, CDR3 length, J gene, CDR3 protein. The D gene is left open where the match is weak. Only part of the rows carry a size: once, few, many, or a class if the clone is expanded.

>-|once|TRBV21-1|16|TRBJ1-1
ASSKGNPGTPMNTEAF
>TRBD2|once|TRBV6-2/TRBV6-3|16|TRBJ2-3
ASSYRGLAGASGDTQY
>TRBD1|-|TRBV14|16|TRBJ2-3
ASSQVGPDREYTDTQY
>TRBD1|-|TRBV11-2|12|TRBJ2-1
ASSLTGGYNEQF
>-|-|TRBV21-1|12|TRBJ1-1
ASSRQGPNTEAF
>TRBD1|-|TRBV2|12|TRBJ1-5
ASSGTGGNQPQH
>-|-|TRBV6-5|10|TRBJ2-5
ASQGFQETQY
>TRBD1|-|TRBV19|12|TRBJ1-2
ASSWDRGLHGYT
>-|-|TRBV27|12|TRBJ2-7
ASSLTLSSYEQY
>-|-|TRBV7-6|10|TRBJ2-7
ASSLGAHEQY
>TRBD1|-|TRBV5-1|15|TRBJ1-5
ASSLGGTGEGNQPQH
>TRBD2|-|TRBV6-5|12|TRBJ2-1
ASQLAGRYNEQF
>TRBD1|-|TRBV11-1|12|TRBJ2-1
ASSRTGNYNEQF
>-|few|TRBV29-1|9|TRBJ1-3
SAYSGNTIY
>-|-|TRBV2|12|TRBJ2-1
ASSDDRRYNEQF
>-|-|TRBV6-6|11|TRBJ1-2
ASNILGGNGYT
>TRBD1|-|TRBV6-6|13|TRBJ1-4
ASSLGQAANEKLF
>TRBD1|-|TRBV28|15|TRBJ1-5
ASSLQGQGGSNQPQH
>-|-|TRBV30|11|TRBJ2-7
AWSGLAAYEQY
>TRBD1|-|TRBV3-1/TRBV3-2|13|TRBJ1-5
ASSQGTGGGQPQH
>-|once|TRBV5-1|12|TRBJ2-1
ASSLEGDYNEQF
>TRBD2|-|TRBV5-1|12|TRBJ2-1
ASSRAGAPAEQF
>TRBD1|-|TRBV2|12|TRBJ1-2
ASSADRVGYGYT
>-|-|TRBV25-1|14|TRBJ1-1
ASSESVRAGRTEAF
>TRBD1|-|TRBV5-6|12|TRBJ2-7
ASSLGQGEAKQY
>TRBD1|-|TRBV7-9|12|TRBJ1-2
ASSPGQGARGYT
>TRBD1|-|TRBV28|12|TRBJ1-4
ASRGTDKPEKLF
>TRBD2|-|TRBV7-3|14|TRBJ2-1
ASSLISGGGRGEQF
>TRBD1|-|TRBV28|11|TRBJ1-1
ASSFPTGVEAF
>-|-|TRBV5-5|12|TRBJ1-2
ASSLGANDYGYT
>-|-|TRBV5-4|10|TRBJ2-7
ASSKQGYEQY
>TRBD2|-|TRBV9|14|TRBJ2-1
ASSVALADPDGEQF
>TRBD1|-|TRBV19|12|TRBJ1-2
ASSPRQGDYGYT
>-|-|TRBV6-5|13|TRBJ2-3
ASSYTAGPTDTQY
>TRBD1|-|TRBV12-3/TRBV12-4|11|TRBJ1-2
ASSRTGSEGYT
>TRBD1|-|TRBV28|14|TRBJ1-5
ASSSPGTGTNQPQH
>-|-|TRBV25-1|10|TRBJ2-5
ASSSNGETQY
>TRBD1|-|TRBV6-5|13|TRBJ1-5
ASSLRQGTGQPQH
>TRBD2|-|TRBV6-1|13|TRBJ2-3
ASSERGLDTDTQY
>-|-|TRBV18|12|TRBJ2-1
ASSTEWYGNEQF